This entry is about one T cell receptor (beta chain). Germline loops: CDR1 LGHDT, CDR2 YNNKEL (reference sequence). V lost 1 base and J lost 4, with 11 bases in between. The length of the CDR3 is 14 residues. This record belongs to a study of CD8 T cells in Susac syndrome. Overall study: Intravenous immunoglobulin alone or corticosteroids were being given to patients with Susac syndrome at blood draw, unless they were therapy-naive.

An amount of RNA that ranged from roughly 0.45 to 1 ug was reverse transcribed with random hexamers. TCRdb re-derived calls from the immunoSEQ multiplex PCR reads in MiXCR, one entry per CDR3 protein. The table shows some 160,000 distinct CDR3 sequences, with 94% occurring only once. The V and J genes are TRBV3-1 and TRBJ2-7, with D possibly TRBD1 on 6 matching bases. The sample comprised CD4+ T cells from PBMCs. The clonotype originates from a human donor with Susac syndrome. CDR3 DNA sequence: TGTGCCAGCAGCCAAGGCGATCAGGGGTACGAGCAGTACTTC. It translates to CASSQGDQGYEQYF.